This entry features one T cell receptor (beta chain) sequence. Its specific antigen is unknown. Base-call qualities are not available, and no considerably larger clone is one nucleotide away. This specimen belongs to a study of control samples from healthy donors and cancer patients (dated by TCRdb to 2018 to 2020). Reading the germline V gene gives CDR1 SGHAT and CDR2 FQNNGV. Measured from the cysteine to the phenylalanine, the CDR3 is 16 residues long. Left in the record is the CDR3 DNA by itself, 48 bases read in frame from the first base. Trimming takes 8 bases off V and 0 bases off J; junction bases not matched to a gene: 11. The library was produced with the immunoSEQ multiplex PCR assay. What TCRdb holds here is the immuneACCESS table cut down to in-frame rearrangements. Part of the clones is not present; checked against another copy, under half of the missing clones reflect an unresolved V gene, and the others are unexplained. The sample profile shows 65,000 to 95,000 clones; 89% of them were found once. Of the sample, 7.2% falls within the top ten clones.

The receptor comes from a man aged 50 or older in good health. The sequence links TRBV11-2 to TRBJ2-5; 8 bases in the middle match TRBD2. Material: blood. The DNA sequence is as follows: TGTGCCAGCGTGAACCCCAGCGGGGGACACCAAGAGACCCAGTACTTC. The translation is CASVNPSGGHQETQYF.